This T cell receptor beta chain was captured by sequencing in a study of blood T cells in healthy people across ages. Study outcomes and limitations: The unknown donor CMV status may have confounded expanded clonotype changes.

Alongside a J-beta primer mix, a sample-barcoded 5' primer served in a second PCR lasting roughly 6 to 12 cycles. TCRdb redid the calling of the 5' RACE reads with MiXCR, one entry per CDR3 protein. The data hold fewer than 750,000 distinct CDR3 sequences, with under 65% observed a single time. Germline V gene data show CDR1 as LGHNT and CDR2 as FRNRAP. The CDR3 spans 14 residues. The J segment lost 3 bases and the V segment lost 6 bases, leaving 8 bases of the junction unmatched. This clonotype occurred a few times. Its matching antigen is unknown. Individuals who donated were healthy Caucasians from Russia aged 6 to 90. Isolation per sample recovered at least 7 million PBMCs. Total RNA amounts of at least 5 micrograms were extracted per sample.

Source material: blood. This clonotype was sampled from a woman aged 80 or older in good health. The chain uses TRBV12-5 and TRBJ2-7; 7 bases agree with TRBD1. The CDR3 DNA is TGTGCTAGTGGAATGGGGGACAGTCGCTACGAGCAGTACTTC. This translates into CASGMGDSRYEQYF.